The 27 T cell receptor beta chains in this list originate from one sample, sequenced in a study of cytomegalovirus exposure and HLA in healthy donors. The PCR contained 60 Vbeta and 13 Jbeta primers. Some clones are missing from TCRdb's copy, which holds only in-frame ones; the method was immunoSEQ multiplex PCR. The profile covers about 160,000 clones, with approximately 72% appearing a single time and approximately 1.3% taken by the ten largest. The sample comprised PBMCs. The receptors were gathered from a man in his fifties or sixties in good health and CMV-seronegative.

V usage is TRBV5-1 and J usage is TRBJ2-7, with D perhaps matching TRBD2 (6 bases). CDR3 length: 14 residues. The V end lost 2 bases, the J end lost 5 bases, and 14 bases lay between the germline ends. Germline CDR1 is SGHRS and CDR2 is YFSETQ. In nucleotides, the CDR3 is TGCGCCAGCAGCTTCGGGGGACGGACTGACGAGCAGTACTTC. Translation gives CASSFGGRTDEQYF. Combining the CDR3 with reference TRBV5-1 and TRBJ2-7 gives the whole variable domain KAGVTQTPRYLIKTRGQQVTLSCSPISGHRSVSWYQQTPGQGLQFLFEYFSETQRNKGNFPGRFSGRQFSNSRSEMNVSTLELGDSALYLCASSFGGRTDEQYFGPGTRLTVT.

This chain uses TRBV5-4 with TRBJ2-5, with D maybe TRBD2 (6 bases). This CDR3 region has 13 residues. Trimming took off 4 bases at V and 3 bases at J, with 10 bases between the two ends. From germline, CDR1 is SGHNT and CDR2 YYREEE (reference sequence). The CDR3 sequence is CASSRGSEETQYF. The CDR3 DNA reads as TGTGCCAGCAGCCGGGGGTCGGAAGAGACCCAGTACTTC. The full variable domain, its missing parts supplied by reference TRBV5-4 and TRBJ2-5, is ETGVTQSPTHLIKTRGQQVTLRCSSQSGHNTVSWYQQALGQGPQFIFQYYREEENGRGNFPPRFSGLQFPNYSSELNVNALELDDSALYLCASSRGSEETQYFGPGTRLLVL.

The chain employs TRBV7-3 and TRBJ2-3; 7 bases line up with TRBD2. The germline CDR1 and CDR2 sequences are SGHTA and FQGTGA. CDR3 length: 18 residues. With V trimmed by 1 base and J by 0 bases, 10 bases remained unmatched. The CDR3: CASSLRANSGRSTDTQYF. DNA for the CDR3: TGTGCCAGCAGCTTAAGGGCAAATAGCGGGCGAAGCACAGATACGCAGTATTTT.

V is TRBV4-1 and J is TRBJ1-4; D ambiguous. The V gene's germline CDR1 is MGHRA and CDR2 YSYEKL. Trimming took off 0 bases at V and 0 bases at J, with 5 bases between the two ends. The length of the CDR3 is 15 residues. CDR3 protein: CASSQDRATNEKLFF. The CDR3 DNA reads as TGCGCCAGCAGCCAAGATAGAGCAACTAATGAAAAACTGTTTTTT.

This clone was seen only a few times. The V gene is TRBV28, the J gene TRBJ2-7, with a weak D call TRBD1 (6 bases). V was shortened by 5 bases and J by 0 bases, with 17 bases between the two germline ends. This CDR3 has 16 amino acids. Germline values: CDR1 MDHEN, CDR2 SYDVKM. DNA for the CDR3: TGTGCCAGCAGTATCCCCGGACAGTTAAGCTCCTACGAGCAGTACTTC. It encodes CASSIPGQLSSYEQYF.

V is TRBV4-3 and J is TRBJ2-7, with TRBD1 as a possible D gene (5 bases). The CDR3 has 14 residues. Trimming took off 0 bases at V and 3 bases at J, with 9 bases between the two ends. CDR1 and CDR2 from the germline V gene are LGHNA and YSLEER. CDR3 amino acids: CASSQDLTGYEQYF. The CDR3 DNA is TGCGCCAGCAGCCAAGATCTAACAGGCTACGAGCAGTACTTC.

The chain has TRBV5-4 and TRBJ2-7; D unclear. Per the germline V gene, CDR1 is SGHNT and CDR2 is YYREEE (reference sequence). CDR3 length: 13 amino acids. Trimming removed 0 bases from V and 5 bases from J, with 9 bases in between. In DNA form, the CDR3 reads TGTGCCAGCAGCTTGGGGAACAGAGACGAGCAGTACTTC. It yields the protein CASSLGNRDEQYF. Full variable domain (remainder filled in from reference TRBV5-4 and TRBJ2-7): ETGVTQSPTHLIKTRGQQVTLRCSSQSGHNTVSWYQQALGQGPQFIFQYYREEENGRGNFPPRFSGLQFPNYSSELNVNALELDDSALYLCASSLGNRDEQYFGPGTRLTVT.

V and J are TRBV5-4 and TRBJ2-1; D may be TRBD2 (7 bases). Germline V gene data show CDR1 as SGHNT and CDR2 as YYREEE (reference sequence). The CDR3 consists of 14 residues. The CDR3 protein is CARSWGGESNEQFF. The CDR3 bases are TGTGCTCGTTCCTGGGGGGGCGAATCGAATGAGCAGTTCTTC.

The rearrangement joins TRBV29-1 to TRBJ1-1; TRBD1 is a possible D gene (5 bases). CDR3 length: 13 amino acids. V was trimmed by 4 bases and J by 2 bases, leaving 11 bases between them. Germline CDR1 and CDR2: SQVTM and ANQGSEA. CDR3 DNA sequence: TGCAGCGTTGGCACGGGGGTTAACACTGAAGCTTTCTTT. Translation: CSVGTGVNTEAFF.

The V and J genes are TRBV7-9 and TRBJ1-3, with TRBD1 matching 10 bases. V trimming: 5 bases; J trimming: 4 bases; junction bases outside the gene matches: 8. The CDR3 runs to 16 residues. In germline, CDR1 is SEHNR, CDR2 FQNEAQ (reference sequence). CDR3 in amino acids: CASSPGDRGVGNTIYF. In DNA form, the CDR3 reads TGTGCCAGCAGCCCAGGGGACAGGGGAGTCGGAAACACCATATATTTT.

This chain uses TRBV2 with TRBJ2-2; 14 bases match TRBD2. The V and J ends lost 4 bases and 0 bases, in that order; junction bases with no gene match: 10. The germline V gene has CDR1 SNHLY and CDR2 FYNNEI. CDR3 length: 20 amino acids. Here the CDR3 reads CASSGPTSGGAGANTGELFF. DNA for the CDR3: TGTGCCAGCAGTGGTCCGACTAGCGGGGGGGCTGGGGCGAACACCGGGGAGCTGTTTTTT.

The chain joins TRBV11-2 to TRBJ2-7; 9 positions match TRBD1. V lost 4 bases, J lost 3 bases, and 7 bases stayed unmatched. Germline V gene data show CDR1 as SGHAT and CDR2 as FQNNGV. The CDR3 length is 15 residues. CDR3 sequence reads: CASSYQQGASYEQYF. For the CDR3, the DNA is TGTGCCAGCAGCTACCAACAGGGGGCTAGCTACGAGCAGTACTTC.

This chain links TRBV5-8 with TRBJ1-5; D gene unclear. This CDR3 comprises 13 residues. Germline CDR1 is SGHTS and CDR2 is YDEGEE. V was pared by 1 base and J by 4 bases, with 6 bases between. As DNA, the CDR3 is TGTGCCAGCAGCTTGTGGAGGAATCAGCCCCAGCATTTT. Its translation is CASSLWRNQPQHF.

This clone was found a few times. CDR3 DNA: TGTGCCAGCACCCTGGGAGTGGAGAGCTTGTCTGGGGCCAACGTCCTGACTTTC. Protein sequence: CASTLGVESLSGANVLTF. This chain links TRBV5-5 with TRBJ2-6; D perhaps matches TRBD2 (5 bases). In germline, CDR1 is SGHKS, CDR2 YYEKEE (reference sequence). The V end was cut by 6 bases, the J end by 1 base, with 20 bases between. CDR3 size: 18 residues. Combining the CDR3 with reference TRBV5-5 and TRBJ2-6 gives the whole variable domain DAGVTQSPTHLIKTRGQQVTLRCSPISGHKSVSWYQQVLGQGPQFIFQYYEKEERGRGNFPDRFSARQFPNYSSELNVNALLLGDSALYLCASTLGVESLSGANVLTFGAGSRLTVL.

The V gene is TRBV5-5, the J gene TRBJ1-2; D uncertain. Looked up from germline, CDR1 is SGHKS and CDR2 is YYEKEE (reference sequence). V shed 4 bases and J shed 4 bases, with 5 bases lying between them. The CDR3 consists of 11 residues. CDR3: CASSPSYGYTF. Written as DNA, the CDR3 is TGTGCCAGCAGCCCGTCCTATGGCTACACCTTC.

This clone appeared a few times. The rearrangement joins TRBV29-1 to TRBJ1-1; TRBD1 aligns across 8 bases. Germline CDR1 SQVTM, CDR2 ANQGSEA. This CDR3 spans 12 amino acids. The V gene end was trimmed by 7 bases and the J gene end by 4 bases; junction bases not matched to a gene: 5. CDR3 in amino acids: CSGGQGSTEAFF. Written as DNA, the CDR3 is TGCAGCGGAGGACAGGGAAGCACTGAAGCTTTCTTT.

This chain links TRBV4-1 with TRBJ2-3; 11 nucleotides agree with TRBD2. Germline CDR1 reads MGHRA; CDR2 reads YSYEKL. The ends lost 0 bases at V and 0 bases at J; junction bases unmatched: 8. The CDR3 runs 19 residues. The CDR3 spells CASSQDRGSGGASTDTQYF. The CDR3, as DNA: TGCGCCAGCAGCCAAGATAGGGGTAGCGGGGGGGCCAGCACAGATACGCAGTATTTT.

The J gene is TRBJ2-2, the V gene TRBV4-1; 7 bases agree with TRBD2. The ends lost 0 bases at V and 6 bases at J; junction bases unmatched: 10. CDR3 size: 17 residues. The germline gives CDR1 MGHRA, CDR2 YSYEKL. CDR3 sequence reads: CASSQDSGYPLAGELFF. CDR3 coding DNA: TGCGCCAGCAGCCAAGATAGCGGGTATCCACTCGCCGGGGAGCTGTTTTTT.

The chain recombines TRBV5-1 with TRBJ2-1, with 12 bases aligning to TRBD2. J lost 4 bases, V lost 6 bases, and 8 bases had no gene match. Germline loops: CDR1 SGHRS, CDR2 YFSETQ. The CDR3 consists of 16 residues. The CDR3 bases are TGCGCCAGCACTCCTTCTAGCGGGGGGGGGTACAATGAGCAGTTCTTC. Its protein is CASTPSSGGGYNEQFF.

The V gene is TRBV19, the J gene TRBJ1-2; 7 bases align to TRBD1. With 2 bases clipped from V and 2 bases from J, the junction kept 8 bases outside the gene matches. Germline CDR1 is LNHDA and CDR2 is SQIVND (reference sequence). CDR3 size: 16 residues. The CDR3 nucleotides are TGTGCCAGTAGTATAAGAGGCAGGGGGTCGAACTATGGCTACACCTTC. Translating it yields CASSIRGRGSNYGYTF.

The genes are TRBV10-3 and TRBJ1-4; D remains unclear. The V and J ends lost 6 bases and 5 bases respectively, with 10 bases between them. The CDR3 totals 13 residues. Germline V gene data show CDR1 as ENHRY and CDR2 as SYGVKD. The CDR3 nucleotides read TGTGCCATCAGCCGAGACAAGAATGAAAAACTGTTTTTT. Its protein product is CAISRDKNEKLFF.

This chain uses TRBV9 with TRBJ1-2; no clear D gene. Germline V gene data show CDR1 as SGDLS and CDR2 as YYNGEE. The CDR3 spans 15 residues. The ends were cut back, 0 bases at V and 0 bases at J, with 9 bases in the middle. CDR3: CASSVVQSPNYGYTF. Written as DNA, the CDR3 is TGTGCCAGCAGCGTAGTCCAGTCCCCTAACTATGGCTACACCTTC.

This clone was seen a few times. The V gene is TRBV18, the J gene TRBJ1-1; the match to TRBD1 covers 12 bases. The ends lost 6 bases at V and 4 bases at J; junction bases unmatched: 6. The CDR3 runs 15 residues. Germline V lookup: CDR1 KGHSH, CDR2 LQKENI. The CDR3 sequence: CASSGGQGALTEAFF. The CDR3 bases are TGTGCCAGCTCGGGGGGACAGGGGGCTCTCACTGAAGCTTTCTTT.

A few counts support this clone. CDR3 residues: CASSLAGGPGETQYF. As DNA, the CDR3 is TGCGCCAGCAGCTTAGCGGGGGGGCCTGGGGAGACCCAGTACTTC. V gene TRBV5-1 combines with J gene TRBJ2-5; 10 positions match TRBD2. Germline V gene lookup returns CDR1 SGHRS and CDR2 YFSETQ. This CDR3 has 15 amino acids. J gave up 5 bases and V 2 bases, and 6 bases lay outside the gene matches.

This chain links TRBV2 with TRBJ1-6; D perhaps matches TRBD1 (5 bases). Trimming cost V 5 bases and J 6 bases, with 11 bases left between them. Looked up from germline, CDR1 is SNHLY and CDR2 is FYNNEI. This CDR3 has 14 residues. CDR3 loop: CASSIQAPNSPLHF. The CDR3 region has the DNA TGTGCCAGCAGTATACAGGCGCCTAATTCACCCCTCCACTTT.

The chain links TRBV21-1 to TRBJ2-3; no check of the table's D call, TRBD2, against the DNA was made. TRBV21-1 is flagged as a pseudogene. This CDR3 region has 13 residues. Here the CDR3 DNA reads TGTGCCATCCGGGGGGGGGCCCCAGATACGCAGTATTTT. Encoded protein: CAIRGGAPDTQYF.

V usage is TRBV2 and J usage is TRBJ1-2; maybe TRBD1 (5 bases). V gave up 3 bases and J gave up 3 bases, with 23 bases separating them. The germline gives CDR1 SNHLY, CDR2 FYNNEI. This CDR3 spans 18 amino acids. This CDR3 reads CASSDGVRASGLDYGYTF. The CDR3 nucleotides are TGTGCCAGCAGTGATGGGGTACGTGCCTCAGGGCTGGACTATGGCTACACCTTC. Together with reference TRBV2 and TRBJ1-2, the CDR3 gives the full variable domain: EPEVTQTPSHQVTQMGQEVILRCVPISNHLYFYWYRQILGQKVEFLVSFYNNEISEKSEIFDDQFSVERPDGSNFTLKIRSTKLEDSAMYFCASSDGVRASGLDYGYTFGSGTRLTVV.